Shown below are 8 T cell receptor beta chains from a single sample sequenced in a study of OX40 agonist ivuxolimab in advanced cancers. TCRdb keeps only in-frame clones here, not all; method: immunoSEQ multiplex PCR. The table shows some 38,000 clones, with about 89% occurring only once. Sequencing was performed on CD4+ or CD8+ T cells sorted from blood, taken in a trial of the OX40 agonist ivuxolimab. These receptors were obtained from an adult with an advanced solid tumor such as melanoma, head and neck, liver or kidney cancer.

The CDR3 sequence is CASSLGQGQYTF. The CDR3 DNA reads as TGCGCCAGCAGCTTAGGACAGGGCCAGTACACCTTC. The chain joins TRBV5-1 to TRBJ1-2, with 8 bases that match TRBD1. CDR1 is SGHRS, CDR2 YFSETQ, per germline. Trimming took 2 bases from V and 11 from J; bases not matched to a gene: 5. CDR3 length: 12 residues.

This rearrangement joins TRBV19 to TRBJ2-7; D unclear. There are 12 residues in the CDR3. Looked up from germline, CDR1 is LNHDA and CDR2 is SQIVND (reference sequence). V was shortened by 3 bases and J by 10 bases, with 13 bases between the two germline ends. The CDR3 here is CASSMMDGRQYF. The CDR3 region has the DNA TGTGCCAGTAGTATGATGGACGGGCGCCAGTACTTC.

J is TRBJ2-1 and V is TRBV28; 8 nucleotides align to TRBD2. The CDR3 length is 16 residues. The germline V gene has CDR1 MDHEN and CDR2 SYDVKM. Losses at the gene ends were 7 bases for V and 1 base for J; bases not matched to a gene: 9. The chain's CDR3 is CASTTIGGASYNEQFF. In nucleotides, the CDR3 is TGTGCCAGCACCACAATCGGGGGGGCGTCCTACAATGAGCAGTTCTTC. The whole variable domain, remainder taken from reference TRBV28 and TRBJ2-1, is DVKVTQSSRYLVKRTGEKVFLECVQDMDHENMFWYRQDPGLGLRLIYFSYDVKMKEKGDIPEGYSVSREKKERFSLILESASTNQTSMYLCASTTIGGASYNEQFFGPGTRLTVL.

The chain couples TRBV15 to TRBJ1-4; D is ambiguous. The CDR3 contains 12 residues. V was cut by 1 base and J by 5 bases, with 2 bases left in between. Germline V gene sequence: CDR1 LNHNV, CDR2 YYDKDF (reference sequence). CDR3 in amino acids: CATSRVNEKLFF. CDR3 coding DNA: TGTGCCACCAGCAGAGTAAATGAAAAACTGTTTTTT.

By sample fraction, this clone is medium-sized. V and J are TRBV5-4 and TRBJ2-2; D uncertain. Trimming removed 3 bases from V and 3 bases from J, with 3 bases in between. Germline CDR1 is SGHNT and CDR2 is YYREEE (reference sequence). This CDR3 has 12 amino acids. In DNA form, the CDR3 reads TGTGCCAGCAGCTCTTACACCGGGGAGCTGTTTTTT. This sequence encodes CASSSYTGELFF.

CDR3 residues: CASSLQGTSTNEKLFF. In DNA, the CDR3 is TGTGCCAGCAGCTTACAGGGGACCTCAACTAATGAAAAACTGTTTTTT. The chain has TRBV7-2 and TRBJ1-4; D possibly corresponds to TRBD1 (6 bases). With 2 bases removed from V and 0 bases from J, the gap between germline ends came to 10 bases. CDR3 length: 16 residues. Germline V gene lookup returns CDR1 SGHTA and CDR2 FQGNSA.

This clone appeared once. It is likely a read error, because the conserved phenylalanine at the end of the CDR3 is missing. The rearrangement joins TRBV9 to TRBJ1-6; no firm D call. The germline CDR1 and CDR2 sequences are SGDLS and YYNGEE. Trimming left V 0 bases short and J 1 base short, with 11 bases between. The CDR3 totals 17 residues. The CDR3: CASSVGGAVSYNSPLHL. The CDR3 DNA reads TGTGCCAGCAGCGTAGGTGGAGCCGTATCCTATAATTCACCCCTCCACCTT.

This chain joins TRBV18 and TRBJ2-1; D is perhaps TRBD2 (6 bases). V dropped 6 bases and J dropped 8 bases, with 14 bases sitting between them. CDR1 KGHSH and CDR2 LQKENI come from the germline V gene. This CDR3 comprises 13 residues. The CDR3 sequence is CASSPVSGDEQFF. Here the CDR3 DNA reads TGTGCCAGCTCCCCAGTCTCGGGGGATGAGCAGTTCTTC.